The TCR beta chain under discussion was sequenced for a study of cytomegalovirus exposure and HLA in healthy donors. Study overall: Most genotyped donors, approximately 77% of 398, had Caucasian-associated genetic ancestry. Whole-study findings and limits: In a later analysis, V- and J-gene trimming of beta chains associated with a DCLRE1C missense variant, replicated independently. Rarity marked most TCR sequences, yet some public TCRs occurred in many donors. Several V segments, TRBV6-2 and TRBV6-3 among them, could not be told apart and were dropped.

Regarding this clone: Its antigen is not known.

Primers for the PCR totalled 60 Vbeta and 13 Jbeta. Sequencing was performed with immunoSEQ multiplex PCR; in TCRdb, only in-frame clones are kept and a portion is missing. The data show some 130,000 clones, 74% seen once. The junction had 12 bases not matched to a gene; V was cut back by 3 bases and J by 0 bases. This CDR3 contains 18 residues. The germline V gene has CDR1 SGHDN and CDR2 FVKESK. The sequence came from a woman aged 45-65 years in good health and CMV-seropositive. Specimen: PBMCs. The chain uses TRBV14 and TRBJ2-5, with 8 nucleotides matching TRBD2. CDR3 sequence (DNA): TGTGCCAGCAGCCAGACGGGCGTCACTAGCGGTGACCAAGAGACCCAGTACTTC. It yields the protein CASSQTGVTSGDQETQYF.